This TCR beta chain came from a study of neurological immune-mediated disorders. The time point is: longitudinal time-point 1 (baseline). Study-wide results and caveats: HTLV-1-associated myelopathy had the most TCR clonal expansion, and multiple sclerosis had the least, less than healthy controls. TCR-beta repertoires seemed private in all groups, with no expanded CDR3 amino acid sequences shared.

5'RACE generated cDNA with 10-nucleotide random UMIs. In each sequencing run, over 180 million TCR-beta sequences were generated from 15-18 subjects. From the 5' RACE reads, TCRdb called clonotypes with MiXCR, one entry per CDR3 protein. The sample holds about 49,000 distinct CDR3 sequences; more than 8.5% are singletons and the top ten take approximately 1.5%. In this sample, this clonotype turned up many times. Its antigen remains unidentified. Germline CDR1 SGHTA, CDR2 FQGNSA. The CDR3 spans 17 residues. Trimming stripped 1 base from V and 8 bases from J, with 18 bases between. The source is a woman between 40 and 50 years old in good health. Sample: PBMCs. V is TRBV7-2 and J is TRBJ1-6, with a weak D call TRBD1 (5 bases). CDR3 DNA: TGTGCCAGCAGCTTAGGTCCGTCCGGGACGGGGGATTCACCCCTCCACTTT. Its translation: CASSLGPSGTGDSPLHF. The complete variable domain, with remaining parts taken from reference TRBV7-2 and TRBJ1-6, reads GAGVSQSPSNKVTEKGKDVELRCDPISGHTALYWYRQSLGQGLEFLIYFQGNSAPDKSGLPSDRFSAERTGGSVSTLTIQRTQQEDSAVYLCASSLGPSGTGDSPLHFGNGTRLTVT.